This is a list of T cell receptor beta chains from one sample in a study of beta chain features in type 1 diabetes. Sequencing used immunoSEQ multiplex PCR; TCRdb keeps in-frame clones, though not all of them. This sample yields around 240,000 clones, of which around 68% are seen a single time; roughly 0.048% belongs to the top ten. The sample consisted of naive CD4+ T cells from blood. The receptors originated from a man aged 25 to 40 in good health. Both conserved end residues are part of each CDR3. The D gene is left open where the match is weak. Clone size is given for some rows only: seen once, a few or many times, or a class if the clone is expanded.

v_call	clone_size	d_call	j_call	cdr3_nt	cdr3_aa
TRBV28	NA	NA	TRBJ2-1	TGTGCCAGCAGCGATGCGGGTAAGGGTTACAATGAGCAGTTCTTC	CASSDAGKGYNEQFF
TRBV6-6	few	TRBD2	TRBJ2-7	TGTGCCAGCAGTTACCCCGGGACTAAAGAGCAGTACTTC	CASSYPGTKEQYF
TRBV30	NA	NA	TRBJ1-1	TGTGCCTGGAGTGTACAAGTGAACACTGAAGCTTTCTTT	CAWSVQVNTEAFF
TRBV9	NA	NA	TRBJ1-1	TGTGCCAGCAGCGTATCAGGGCTCACTGAAGCTTTCTTT	CASSVSGLTEAFF
TRBV18	once	TRBD2	TRBJ2-1	TGTGCCAGCTCACCGATAGCGGGAGACAATGAGCAGTTCTTC	CASSPIAGDNEQFF
TRBV7-9	NA	TRBD2	TRBJ2-1	TGTGCCAGCAATAAGCGGGGCGCGGGGACGACCTACAATGAGCAGTTCTTC	CASNKRGAGTTYNEQFF
TRBV29-1	NA	TRBD1	TRBJ1-2	TGCAGCGTGGGACAGGGTGGAACCTACACCTTC	CSVGQGGTYTF
TRBV11-2	few	NA	TRBJ2-6	TGTGCCAGCAGCCCGCTCAGGGGCTCTGGGGCCAACGTCCTGACTTTC	CASSPLRGSGANVLTF
TRBV27	NA	NA	TRBJ2-3	TGTGCCAGCAGTCTCCGGGGGACTTGGACAGATACGCAGTATTTT	CASSLRGTWTDTQYF
TRBV30	NA	TRBD2	TRBJ2-1	TGTGCCTGGAGTGTACGACTAGCGGGGGACAATGAGCAGTTCTTC	CAWSVRLAGDNEQFF
TRBV28	NA	NA	TRBJ1-1	TGTGCCAGCAGTTTATCGACAGTCGGCATGAACACTGAAGCTTTCTTT	CASSLSTVGMNTEAFF
TRBV29-1	few	NA	TRBJ1-2	TGCAGCGTTGAAGATAGTTCGTATGGCTACACCTTC	CSVEDSSYGYTF
TRBV7-2	NA	NA	TRBJ2-1	TGTGCCAGCAGCCCGGGGGCTGGCAGGTCTACGGATGAGCAGTTCTTC	CASSPGAGRSTDEQFF
TRBV30	NA	NA	TRBJ2-5	TGTGCCTGGAGTGTACAGAGAGGGCCTAAAGAGACCCAGTACTTC	CAWSVQRGPKETQYF
TRBV29-1	NA	NA	TRBJ2-7	TGCAGCCCCACCATGTGCAGGATCCCCTACGAGCAGTACTTC	CSPTMCRIPYEQYF
TRBV29-1	NA	NA	TRBJ2-6	TGCAGCGTAGCGGCGAACTCTGGGGCCAACGTCCTGACTTTC	CSVAANSGANVLTF
TRBV25-1	NA	TRBD1	TRBJ2-7	TGTGCCAGCAGTGATCGCTCCGGGACAGGGGACTACGAGCAGTACTTC	CASSDRSGTGDYEQYF
TRBV4-3	NA	NA	TRBJ2-5	TGCGCCAGCAGCCAAGATACGTCAGGGCAGGAGACCCAGTACTTC	CASSQDTSGQETQYF
TRBV7-9	NA	TRBD1	TRBJ2-1	TGTGCCAGCAGCTACCAGGGGGAGAACAATGAGCAGTTCTTC	CASSYQGENNEQFF
TRBV2	once	NA	TRBJ2-7	TGTGCCAGCAGTGAGAACTACGAGCAGTACTTC	CASSENYEQYF
TRBV11-2	NA	NA	TRBJ2-7	TGTGCCAGCAGCTCACTTGGGGGCGGGCGTGGCGAGCAGTACTTC	CASSSLGGGRGEQYF
TRBV29-1	once	NA	TRBJ1-1	TGCAGCGTCAAAGCAATCCGGCAGAACCTTAACTCTGAAGCTTTCTTT	CSVKAIRQNLNSEAFF
TRBV30	NA	NA	TRBJ1-1	TGTGCCTGGAGTCAGGGGTATCACACTGAAGCTTTCTTT	CAWSQGYHTEAFF
TRBV30	few	TRBD2	TRBJ2-7	TGTGCCTGGACTGCGGGAGGCTACGAGCAGTACTTC	CAWTAGGYEQYF
TRBV6-6	NA	NA	TRBJ2-7	TGTGCCAGCATCAAAAGCGGGACAACCTACGAGCAGTACTTC	CASIKSGTTYEQYF
TRBV5-1	few	NA	TRBJ2-5	TGCGCCAGCAGCTTGCGGGGGTCGCCAGACCACGTTAGACAAGAGACCCAGTACTTC	CASSLRGSPDHVRQETQYF
TRBV30	few	NA	TRBJ2-2	TGTGCCTGGAGTCGCGGGTCGAACACCGGGGAGCTGTTTTTT	CAWSRGSNTGELFF
TRBV9	NA	NA	TRBJ2-6	TGTGCCAGCAATCAGGGGCTAATGGCAGGGGCCAACGTCCTGACTTTC	CASNQGLMAGANVLTF
TRBV4-3	NA	NA	TRBJ2-1	TGCGCCAGCAGCCAAGTTCCGAGCATCAATGAGCAGTTCTTC	CASSQVPSINEQFF
TRBV2	NA	TRBD1	TRBJ1-5	TGTGCCAGCAGTCGGGGACAGGATGAGCCCCAGCATTTT	CASSRGQDEPQHF
TRBV30	NA	NA	TRBJ2-1	TGTGCCTGGAGATGGAGTTGGGCCAATGAGCAGTTCTTC	CAWRWSWANEQFF
TRBV29-1	few	TRBD1	TRBJ2-3	TGCAGCGTGGACAGGTCCACGACAGATACGCAGTATTTT	CSVDRSTTDTQYF
TRBV29-1	few	NA	TRBJ2-5	TGCAGCGTTGAAGATCAGGGAGGCGACATGACCCAGTACTTC	CSVEDQGGDMTQYF
TRBV5-4	NA	TRBD1	TRBJ2-3	TGTGCCAGCAGCGCCCTGCCGGCTCGGACAGGGAGAACAGATACGCAGTATTTT	CASSALPARTGRTDTQYF
TRBV11-2	NA	NA	TRBJ2-1	TGTGCCAGCAGCTTCGAGGGCACTGCACAAAATGAGCAGTTCTTC	CASSFEGTAQNEQFF
TRBV15	NA	NA	TRBJ2-2	TGTGCCACCAGCAGAGCAGGCGGGAACACCGGGGAGCTGTTTTTT	CATSRAGGNTGELFF
TRBV15	NA	NA	TRBJ2-3	TGTGCCACCAGCAGAGTAACGGGCACAGATACGCAGTATTTT	CATSRVTGTDTQYF
TRBV7-2	NA	NA	TRBJ2-5	TGTGCCAGCAGCACGGGATTTCAAGAGACCCAGTACTTC	CASSTGFQETQYF
TRBV30	NA	NA	TRBJ1-1	TGTGCATACTCTCCGAACACTGAAGCTTTCTTT	CAYSPNTEAFF
TRBV29-1	NA	NA	TRBJ1-1	TGCAGCGTTTACAGGGTTGGCACTGAAGCTTTCTTT	CSVYRVGTEAFF
TRBV30	NA	TRBD2	TRBJ2-3	TGTGCCTGGAGTCTCGGGGTAGCGGGAGACACAGATACGCAGTATTTT	CAWSLGVAGDTDTQYF
TRBV19	once	NA	TRBJ2-1	TGTGCCAGTAGTTCCGGGAGTGAGCAGTTCTTC	CASSSGSEQFF
TRBV7-2	NA	NA	TRBJ2-6	TGTGCCAGCAGCTTAACGCAGGGTTCTGGCGGGGCCAACGTCCTGACTTTC	CASSLTQGSGGANVLTF
TRBV23-1	NA	TRBD2	TRBJ2-2	TGCGCCAGCAGTCAACGGACTAGGTCTCAGCCCGGGGAGCTGTTTTTT	CASSQRTRSQPGELFF
TRBV5-4	few	NA	TRBJ2-4	TGTGCCAGCAGTGCGCCCGGGACGAAAAACATTCAGTACTTC	CASSAPGTKNIQYF
TRBV5-1	NA	NA	TRBJ2-2	TGCGCCAGCAGGGCGCCCGGGACACAGGCCGGGGAGCTGTTTTTT	CASRAPGTQAGELFF
TRBV4-1	NA	NA	TRBJ1-2	TGCGCCAGCAGCCAACTATTACCTACAGGGAACTCGAACTATGGCTACACCTTC	CASSQLLPTGNSNYGYTF
TRBV7-2	NA	TRBD1	TRBJ1-6	TGTGCCAGCAGCCCCACCCCGGGACAGGGGGATTCACCCCTCCACTTT	CASSPTPGQGDSPLHF
TRBV30	once	NA	TRBJ1-1	TGTGCCTGTACCCGGGCGGTAACGGAAGCTTTCTTT	CACTRAVTEAFF
TRBV5-4	NA	NA	TRBJ1-5	TGTGCCAGCAGCACGGGAGGGAAGATGAGCAATCAGCCCCAGCATTTT	CASSTGGKMSNQPQHF
TRBV7-9	NA	NA	TRBJ1-6	TGTGCCAGCAGCGAGCTGACAGGACCCTATAATTCACCCCTCCACTTT	CASSELTGPYNSPLHF
TRBV7-9	NA	NA	TRBJ2-3	TGTGCCAGCAGCGTAACTAGAAGAGGTGCAGATACGCAGTATTTT	CASSVTRRGADTQYF
TRBV9	NA	TRBD1	TRBJ2-3	TGTGCCAGCAGCGCCCGGGACAGAGGGACAGATACGCAGTATTTT	CASSARDRGTDTQYF
TRBV14	NA	NA	TRBJ2-2	TGTGCCAGCAGCCTCGGTGTGGGGGCCACCGGGGAGCTGTTTTTT	CASSLGVGATGELFF
TRBV15	NA	NA	TRBJ2-5	TGTGCCACCAGCAGAGGGACAGTCCAAGAGACCCAGTACTTC	CATSRGTVQETQYF
TRBV29-1	NA	TRBD2	TRBJ2-1	TGCAGCGTCCTGCCGGGACTAGCTACTGCTGAGCAGTTCTTC	CSVLPGLATAEQFF
TRBV2	NA	NA	TRBJ1-1	TGTGCCAGCAGTGGTTACGGATGGGAAGCTTTCTTT	CASSGYGWEAFF
TRBV30	NA	NA	TRBJ2-5	TGTGCCTGGAACAGGTCCCCGGAAGAGACCCAGTACTTC	CAWNRSPEETQYF
TRBV5-1	NA	TRBD1	TRBJ1-1	TGCGCCAGCAGCTCCCGGACAGGGGGTGAAACTGAAGCTTTCTTT	CASSSRTGGETEAFF